This TCR beta chain was identified during a study of T cells expressing NK-cell markers. Study-wide background: According to the study, TCR beta repertoires originated from sorted CD3+CD56+NKG2C+, CD3+CD56+NKG2C- and CD3+CD56-NKG2C+ T cells. Regarding the study as a whole: It is unclear if expanded NKG2C-expressing clones target HCMV antigens. Top CD8+ clonotypes included the dominant CD3+CD56+NKG2C+ clonotypes in 6 or 7 donors.

TCRdb reprocessed the 5' RACE reads; each CDR3 protein has one entry and no DNA is given. The sample table sets out more than 250,000 distinct CDR3 sequences. To note about this clonotype: Its antigen remains unknown.

The V gene's germline CDR1 is DFQATT and CDR2 SNEGSKA (reference sequence). This CDR3 has 13 residues. V and J are TRBV20-1 and TRBJ2-7; TCRdb outputs TRBD2, but without DNA this stays unchecked. The sample consisted of blood T cells: a sorted CD56 or NKG2C T cell subset, CD4+ or CD8+ T cells, or bulk PBMC T cells (not recorded which). This clonotype was sampled from a man between 18 and 35 years old in good health. This CDR3 is CSASQRANYEQYF.